The 3 T cell receptor beta chains reported below all come from one sample, sequenced in a study of blood T cell repertoires in COVID-19 (dated by TCRdb to 2020 to 2021). The library came from the immunoSEQ multiplex PCR assay. As stored in TCRdb, this immuneACCESS dataset retains in-frame rearrangements with V and J assigned. A fraction of the clones does not appear; measured against another copy, unresolved V genes explain less than half of the discrepancy, and the remainder lacks a known reason. This sample gives tens of thousands of clones in total; around four fifths of them show up just once. Approximately 5.3% of the sample is held by the ten biggest clonotypes. Input material: peripheral blood. The receptor set was obtained from a man aged 50 to 59 with active COVID-19.

This chain links TRBV24-1 with TRBJ2-7, with 10 bases aligning to TRBD2. Germline CDR1 KGHDR, CDR2 SFDVKD. J lost 8 bases, V lost 1 base, and 7 bases had no gene match. The CDR3 has 15 residues. DNA for the CDR3: TGTGCCACCAGTGATTTCCCTAGCGGGAGATTTCAGCAGTACTTC. This translates into CATSDFPSGRFQQYF.

The genes are TRBV20-1 and TRBJ2-5, with D possibly matching TRBD1 (5 bases). Germline V gene lookup returns CDR1 DFQATT and CDR2 SNEGSKA (reference sequence). Between the trimmed V and J ends, which lost 4 bases and 3 bases, there was a span of 6 bases. The CDR3 length is 11 residues. The CDR3 loop is CSAKGEETQYF. In nucleotides, the CDR3 is TGCAGTGCTAAAGGGGAAGAGACCCAGTACTTC.

As to this clone: One base away lies a much larger clone, so this may be a sequencing read error. V is TRBV4-3 and J is TRBJ1-6, with D maybe TRBD1 (6 bases). The CDR3 extends over 15 amino acids. Germline CDR1 reads LGHNA; CDR2 reads YSLEER. V lost 4 bases and J lost 7, with 14 bases in between. The CDR3 DNA reads as TGCGCCAGCAGCCCAAATCAGGGGCTGAATTCACCCCTCCACTTT. Translating gives CASSPNQGLNSPLHF.